This entry lists 5 T cell receptor beta chains sequenced from one sample in a study of blood T cell repertoires in COVID-19. Only in-frame clones appear in the TCRdb table, and some are missing; sequencing was by immunoSEQ multiplex PCR. The table has 240,000 or so clones, 86% seen once; the top ten hold 6.2%. The sample consisted of peripheral blood. These receptor sequences come from a man aged 55 to 70 with acute or convalescent COVID-19.

Concerning this clone: One junction end disagrees with the germline gene, perhaps due to a read error. The chain combines TRBV11-2 with TRBJ1-2; TRBD1 might be the D (6 bases). Germline V lookup: CDR1 SGHAT, CDR2 FQNNGV. The CDR3 sequence is 12 residues long. In DNA form, the CDR3 reads TGTGCCAGCAGCTTACAGGGGTTTGCTGTTGCCTTC. Amino acids: CASSLQGFAVAF. The full variable domain, with the rest looked up from reference TRBV11-2 and TRBJ1-2, is EAGVAQSPRYKIIEKRQSVAFWCNPISGHATLYWYQQILGQGPKLLIQFQNNGVVDDSQLPKDRFSAERLKGVDSTLKIQPAKLEDSAVYLCASSLQGFAVAFGSGTRLTVV.

V and J are TRBV6-2 or TRBV6-3 and TRBJ1-1; 7 bases are a match to TRBD1. The CDR3 sequence is 18 residues long. Germline lookup yields CDR1 MNHEY and CDR2 SVGEGT. Trimming took 2 bases from V and 0 from J; bases not matched to a gene: 12. CDR3 bases: TGTGCCAGCAGTTACCCGACAGGGTGGGGGGTTTTGAACACTGAAGCTTTCTTT. Protein: CASSYPTGWGVLNTEAFF.

This CDR3 reads CATSDGTGKETQYF. The CDR3 nucleotides read TGTGCCACCAGTGATGGGACAGGGAAAGAGACCCAGTACTTC. The chain links TRBV24-1 to TRBJ2-5, with 9 bases fitting TRBD1. After removal of 3 bases from V and 3 bases from J, the junction contained 1 base not matched to a gene. Germline lookup yields CDR1 KGHDR and CDR2 SFDVKD. The CDR3 has 14 residues.

The rearrangement links TRBV30 to TRBJ1-6; a possible D gene is TRBD1 (5 bases). The CDR3 is made up of 14 amino acids. Trimming stripped 4 bases from V and 10 bases from J, with 17 bases between. Germline lookup yields CDR1 GTSNPN and CDR2 SVGIG (reference sequence). The CDR3 region is CAWKREGLGSPLHF. The CDR3 nucleotides are TGTGCCTGGAAAAGGGAGGGACTCGGCTCACCCCTCCACTTT.

The gene calls are TRBV27 and TRBJ1-1; perhaps TRBD1 as D (6 bases). The V gene lost 3 bases and the J gene lost 6 bases, with 14 bases spanning the gap. The CDR3 extends over 14 amino acids. The germline CDR1 and CDR2 sequences are MNHEY and SMNVEV (reference sequence). CDR3 sequence reads: CASSFPGGASEAFF. CDR3 sequence (DNA): TGTGCCAGCAGTTTTCCGGGGGGCGCGTCTGAAGCTTTCTTT.